A single sample gave rise to the 29 T cell receptor beta chains below, sequenced in a study of CD8 T cells in Susac syndrome. An amount of RNA that ranged from about 0.45 to 1 ug was reverse transcribed with random hexamers. TCRdb used MiXCR to reprocess the immunoSEQ multiplex PCR reads, holding one entry per CDR3 protein. The sample holds some 99,000 distinct CDR3 sequences, 90% to 95% seen once. Sequenced: CD4+ T cells from PBMCs. These receptors all stem from a human donor with Susac syndrome.

The genes are TRBV20-1 and TRBJ2-5; 14 nucleotides align to TRBD2. The germline V gene encodes CDR1 DFQATT and CDR2 SNEGSKA (reference sequence). After removal of 1 base from V and 2 bases from J, the junction contained 3 bases not matched to a gene. The CDR3 is 16 amino acids. DNA for the CDR3: TGCAGTGCTAGAGGGACTAGCGGGAGGATACAAGAGACCCAGTACTTC. Amino acids: CSARGTSGRIQETQYF.

The gene calls are TRBV2 and TRBJ2-3, with 12 bases that match TRBD2. Trimming took 9 bases from V and 0 from J; bases not matched to a gene: 16. The germline gives CDR1 SNHLY, CDR2 FYNNEI. The CDR3 spans 19 residues. CDR3 in DNA: TGTGCCAGTCTCCTAAGACTAGCGGGGGAGGATTCTAGCACAGATACGCAGTATTTT. Encoded protein: CASLLRLAGEDSSTDTQYF.

V usage is TRBV4-1 and J usage is TRBJ1-6; D not certain. V was pared by 4 bases and J by 0 bases, with 13 bases between. Germline CDR1 MGHRA, CDR2 YSYEKL. This CDR3 has 17 residues. The CDR3 region is CASSLSVESSYNSPLHF. The CDR3 nucleotides read TGCGCCAGCAGCCTCTCAGTCGAGAGCTCCTATAATTCACCCCTCCACTTT.

The J gene is TRBJ2-1, the V gene TRBV28; 7 positions agree with TRBD2. Trimming at V came to 7 bases and at J to 3 bases, leaving 6 bases not matched to a gene. The CDR3 contains 14 residues. Per the germline V gene, CDR1 is MDHEN and CDR2 is SYDVKM. Here the CDR3 DNA reads TGTGCCAGCATAGACAGCGGGGACTACAATGAGCAGTTCTTC. Protein product: CASIDSGDYNEQFF. Full variable domain (remainder filled in from reference TRBV28 and TRBJ2-1): DVKVTQSSRYLVKRTGEKVFLECVQDMDHENMFWYRQDPGLGLRLIYFSYDVKMKEKGDIPEGYSVSREKKERFSLILESASTNQTSMYLCASIDSGDYNEQFFGPGTRLTVL.

This chain uses TRBV20-1 with TRBJ2-3; tentatively, D is TRBD2 (6 bases). CDR1 is DFQATT and CDR2 is SNEGSKA in the germline V gene (reference sequence). Trimming shortened V by 5 bases and J by 3 bases, and 12 bases separated the two germline ends. The CDR3 length is 13 residues. The CDR3 spells CSAGGGRTDTQYF. DNA of the CDR3: TGCAGTGCTGGGGGAGGTAGGACAGATACGCAGTATTTT.

The chain recombines TRBV11-3 with TRBJ1-6; D not resolved. The CDR3 has 18 amino acids. CDR1 and CDR2 (germline): SGHNT, YENEEA. Trimming left V 4 bases short and J 5 bases short, with 21 bases between. Here the CDR3 reads CASSYPARPERDNSPLHF. CDR3 DNA: TGTGCCAGCAGCTATCCCGCCCGCCCGGAGAGGGATAATTCACCCCTCCACTTT.

In nucleotides, the CDR3 is TGTGCCTGGACCACAGGGGGCGCGTTGGACAATCAGCCCCAGCATTTT. Protein product: CAWTTGGALDNQPQHF. This chain uses TRBV30 with TRBJ1-5; 9 positions match TRBD1. The CDR3 contains 16 residues. The J segment lost 3 bases and the V segment lost 4 bases, leaving 10 bases of the junction unmatched. CDR1 is GTSNPN and CDR2 is SVGIG in the germline V gene (reference sequence).

V usage is TRBV19 and J usage is TRBJ1-5; 11 bases are shared with TRBD1. The CDR3 loop spans 16 amino acids. Germline V gene lookup returns CDR1 LNHDA and CDR2 SQIVND (reference sequence). Trimming at V came to 4 bases and at J to 2 bases, leaving 4 bases not matched to a gene. The CDR3 coding sequence is TGTGCCAGTAGTACCTGGACAGGGGGCGGCAATCAGCCCCAGCATTTT. It is translated as CASSTWTGGGNQPQHF.

The V call is TRBV5-1, the J call TRBJ2-1; a possible D gene is TRBD2 (7 bases). V shed 7 bases and J shed 7 bases, with 18 bases lying between them. The CDR3 loop spans 14 amino acids. Per the germline V gene, CDR1 is SGHRS and CDR2 is YFSETQ. CDR3 nucleotides: TGCGCCAGCGCAGACCCACAGGGAGGGAATGAGCAGTTCTTC. It yields the protein CASADPQGGNEQFF.

The chain couples TRBV11-1 to TRBJ2-5; TRBD2 matches 8 bases. The junction had 3 bases not matched to a gene; V was cut back by 3 bases and J by 3 bases. Germline values: CDR1 SGHAT, CDR2 FQDESV (reference sequence). The CDR3 is made up of 14 amino acids. CDR3 sequence reads: CASSFRAGEETQYF. For the CDR3, the DNA is TGTGCCAGCAGCTTTCGAGCGGGGGAAGAGACCCAGTACTTC.

The chain couples TRBV11-2 to TRBJ2-5; D is unclear. Germline V gene data show CDR1 as SGHAT and CDR2 as FQNNGV. The CDR3 has 14 amino acids. Trimming cost V 5 bases and J 6 bases, with 16 bases left between them. In nucleotides, the CDR3 is TGTGCCAGCAGCGACCTCCCCCGCTTTCAGACCCAGTACTTC. This translates into CASSDLPRFQTQYF.

The chain combines TRBV20-1 with TRBJ1-5, with D unclear. This CDR3 region has 13 residues. V lost 3 bases to trimming and J lost 5 bases, with 11 bases between them. The germline V gene has CDR1 DFQATT and CDR2 SNEGSKA (reference sequence). The CDR3 sequence is CSARGSADQPQHF. Written as DNA, the CDR3 is TGCAGTGCTAGGGGGTCAGCGGATCAGCCCCAGCATTTT.

The chain joins TRBV5-1 to TRBJ2-5; 7 bases map to TRBD2. CDR1 SGHRS and CDR2 YFSETQ come from the germline V gene. This CDR3 is built from 14 residues. J gave up 3 bases and V 2 bases, and 4 bases lay outside the gene matches. CDR3 protein: CASSFGLVKETQYF. The DNA for the CDR3 is TGCGCCAGCAGCTTCGGACTAGTAAAAGAGACCCAGTACTTC.

This sequence joins TRBV2 and TRBJ2-2; D is unclear. V was pared by 9 bases and J by 1 base, with 12 bases between. Germline V gene lookup returns CDR1 SNHLY and CDR2 FYNNEI. There are 14 residues in the CDR3. Here the CDR3 reads CASRGLLNTGELFF. CDR3 DNA sequence: TGTGCCAGTCGTGGGCTTCTGAACACCGGGGAGCTGTTTTTT.

This clonotype was recorded once. This chain joins TRBV6-2 or TRBV6-3 and TRBJ1-5; maybe TRBD1 (6 bases). The CDR3 spans 15 residues. V gave up 6 bases and J gave up 0 bases, with 12 bases separating them. Germline-derived CDR1 and CDR2 are MNHEY and SVGEGT. CDR3 loop: CASSQGSYSNQPQHF. CDR3 sequence (DNA): TGTGCCAGCAGCCAGGGGTCATATAGCAATCAGCCCCAGCATTTT.

This clonotype appeared a single time. The chain couples TRBV9 to TRBJ2-1; possibly TRBD1 for D (6 bases). The ends were cut back, 4 bases at V and 4 bases at J, with 12 bases in the middle. Germline values: CDR1 SGDLS, CDR2 YYNGEE. There are 14 residues in the CDR3. The CDR3 DNA reads TGTGCCAGCAGCCCCAGACAGGCGTACAATGAGCAGTTCTTC. This translates into CASSPRQAYNEQFF.

The V and J genes are TRBV5-6 and TRBJ1-6; D possibly corresponds to TRBD1 (5 bases). The CDR3 runs 15 residues. Trimming took off 4 bases at V and 8 bases at J, with 16 bases between the two ends. Germline-derived CDR1 and CDR2 are SGHDT and YYEEEE. In nucleotides, the CDR3 is TGTGCCAGCAGCCCCCCAGGGACGGTTGATTCACCCCTCCACTTT. This encodes CASSPPGTVDSPLHF.

The gene calls are TRBV29-1 and TRBJ2-3, with D maybe TRBD2 (5 bases). The germline V and J ends were trimmed by 4 bases and 0 bases, with 11 bases remaining between them. This CDR3 is 14 amino acids long. Germline values: CDR1 SQVTM, CDR2 ANQGSEA. This CDR3 reads CSVGLTTSTDTQYF. The CDR3, as DNA: TGCAGCGTTGGACTGACTACTAGCACAGATACGCAGTATTTT.

The chain is built from TRBV5-1 and TRBJ1-2, with no clear D. This CDR3 is built from 16 residues. Deletions cut 2 bases from V and 4 bases from J, with 18 bases between. The germline V gene has CDR1 SGHRS and CDR2 YFSETQ. The CDR3 is CASSFRGGLLVYGYTF. The CDR3, as DNA: TGCGCCAGCAGCTTTCGTGGCGGACTACTCGTCTATGGCTACACCTTC.

The chain employs TRBV3-1 and TRBJ2-7, with a weak D call TRBD1 (6 bases). The CDR3 is 12 amino acids. The V end was cut by 1 base, the J end by 9 bases, with 10 bases between. The germline CDR1 and CDR2 sequences are LGHDT and YNNKEL (reference sequence). The CDR3 DNA reads TGTGCCAGCAGCCAAGTGGGACAACGGCAGTACTTC. Translated, it gives CASSQVGQRQYF.

The chain combines TRBV4-2 with TRBJ1-2, with 8 bases identical to TRBD1. The CDR3 covers 16 residues. In germline, CDR1 is LGHNA, CDR2 YNFKEQ. The V and J ends lost 1 base and 5 bases, in that order; junction bases with no gene match: 9. The CDR3 is CASSQVGPGQEYGYTF. CDR3 DNA: TGTGCCAGCAGCCAAGTGGGCCCGGGACAGGAGTATGGCTACACCTTC.

The chain links TRBV2 to TRBJ2-7; 9 positions match TRBD1. With 11 bases clipped from V and 0 bases from J, the junction kept 8 bases outside the gene matches. CDR3 length: 14 residues. Germline V gives CDR1 SNHLY, CDR2 FYNNEI. CDR3 bases: TGTGCCGACGCCTCGGGACAGGGCTCCTACGAGCAGTACTTC. Protein: CADASGQGSYEQYF. The full variable domain, rest sourced from reference TRBV2 and TRBJ2-7, is EPEVTQTPSHQVTQMGQEVILRCVPISNHLYFYWYRQILGQKVEFLVSFYNNEISEKSEIFDDQFSVERPDGSNFTLKIRSTKLEDSAMYFCADASGQGSYEQYFGPGTRLTVT.

The chain recombines TRBV7-9 with TRBJ2-3, with 8 bases that match TRBD2. Germline V CDR1 and CDR2: SEHNR, FQNEAQ (reference sequence). The V gene end was trimmed by 5 bases and the J gene end by 2 bases; junction bases not matched to a gene: 12. This CDR3 contains 17 residues. For the CDR3, the DNA is TGTGCCAGCAGCCCCCGACTCGCGGGGGGCCCCACAGATACGCAGTATTTT. This codes for CASSPRLAGGPTDTQYF.

This clonotype has just one count. This chain joins TRBV12-3 or TRBV12-4 and TRBJ1-2, with 8 bases matching TRBD1. The V segment lost 7 bases and the J segment 5 bases; nucleotides outside the gene matches: 12. This CDR3 is 15 amino acids long. The CDR3 sequence is CASTSVGDRLYGYTF. CDR3 coding DNA: TGTGCCAGCACGTCGGTGGGGGACAGGTTATATGGCTACACCTTC.

The gene calls are TRBV30 and TRBJ1-2; D is unresolved. Per germline, CDR1 GTSNPN and CDR2 SVGIG (reference sequence). The CDR3 totals 13 residues. Deletions cut 3 bases from V and 4 bases from J, with 12 bases between. The CDR3 sequence is CAWRTVGGYGYTF. CDR3 bases: TGTGCCTGGAGGACGGTGGGAGGCTATGGCTACACCTTC.

The rearrangement joins TRBV7-2 to TRBJ1-2; 7 nucleotides line up with TRBD1. The junction had 3 bases not matched to a gene; V was cut back by 10 bases and J by 4 bases. CDR1 SGHTA and CDR2 FQGNSA come from the germline V gene. The CDR3 contains 11 residues. CDR3 residues: CAIRQGYGYTF. For the CDR3, the DNA is TGTGCCATCAGACAGGGCTATGGCTACACCTTC.

This sequence joins TRBV5-4 and TRBJ1-2; TRBD1 is a possible D gene (6 bases). CDR3 length equals 13 residues. Germline V gives CDR1 SGHNT, CDR2 YYREEE (reference sequence). V dropped 4 bases and J dropped 8 bases, with 15 bases sitting between them. CDR3 coding DNA: TGTGCCAGCAGCGCAAGGGGGGGGAGCGGCTACACCTTC. Protein product: CASSARGGSGYTF.

The chain couples TRBV20-1 to TRBJ2-1; TRBD2 matches at 8 bases. The CDR3 consists of 15 residues. Trimming took 2 bases from V and 7 from J; bases not matched to a gene: 10. Germline CDR1 reads DFQATT; CDR2 reads SNEGSKA (reference sequence). The CDR3 loop is CSARFSLGGGNEQFF. CDR3 bases: TGCAGTGCTAGATTCTCGTTGGGCGGGGGGAATGAGCAGTTCTTC.

V is TRBV18 and J is TRBJ1-2; 7 bases are shared with TRBD1. From germline, CDR1 is KGHSH and CDR2 LQKENI. The CDR3 is made up of 14 amino acids. Trimming removed 2 bases from V and 6 bases from J; junction bases left unmatched: 6. CDR3 in amino acids: CASSPDRVDDGYTF. The DNA for the CDR3 is TGTGCCAGCTCACCAGACAGGGTGGATGATGGCTACACCTTC.